The rows below give T cell receptor beta chains drawn from one sample of a study of neurological immune-mediated disorders. TCRdb re-called the 5' RACE reads through MiXCR, storing one row per CDR3 protein. The sample records tens of thousands of distinct CDR3 sequences, about 3.2% being singletons. What was sequenced was PBMCs. The receptor source for this set is a woman in her sixties or seventies with multiple sclerosis. Both conserved end residues are part of each CDR3. A D gene is named only where the DNA matches it firmly. The size entry gives once, few or many counts, or a class when the clone is expanded.

V	D	J	size	CDR3	DNA
TRBV24-1	TRBD2	TRBJ2-7	many	CATAAGAISSEQYF	TGTGCCACCGCGGCGGGAGCGATATCGAGTGAGCAGTACTTC
TRBV7-9	.	TRBJ1-5	many	CASSSLGQGNNQPQHF	TGTGCCAGCAGCTCGCTGGGGCAGGGGAACAATCAGCCCCAGCATTTT
TRBV18	TRBD1	TRBJ2-5	many	CASSLNRGQETQYF	TGTGCCAGCTCACTCAACAGGGGGCAAGAGACCCAGTACTTC
TRBV2	.	TRBJ2-5	many	CASSDQGQGDLETQYF	TGTGCCAGCAGTGATCAAGGCCAGGGAGATTTGGAGACCCAGTACTTC
TRBV7-6	TRBD2	TRBJ2-7	many	CASSLVIGTSGRSYEQYF	TGTGCCAGCAGCTTAGTCATCGGGACTAGCGGGCGCTCCTACGAGCAGTACTTC
TRBV20-1	.	TRBJ2-5	many	CSARANRAFQETQYF	TGCAGTGCTAGAGCGAACCGGGCCTTCCAAGAGACCCAGTACTTC
TRBV29-1	.	TRBJ2-3	many	CSVGWGSSTDTQYF	TGCAGCGTTGGTTGGGGGTCGAGCACAGATACGCAGTATTTT
TRBV5-1	.	TRBJ1-2	many	CASSLQIPGGYTF	TGCGCCAGCAGCCTCCAAATACCCGGTGGCTACACCTTC
TRBV20-1	.	TRBJ2-1	many	CSAWTLRGDEQFF	TGCAGTGCCTGGACACTGAGAGGCGATGAACAGTTCTTC
TRBV12-3/TRBV12-4	.	TRBJ2-6	medium-sized	CASSLHSGANVLTF	TGTGCCAGCAGTTTACACTCTGGGGCCAACGTCCTGACTTTC
TRBV6-2/TRBV6-3	.	TRBJ2-7	many	CASSDFYEQYF	TGTGCCAGCAGTGACTTCTACGAGCAGTACTTC